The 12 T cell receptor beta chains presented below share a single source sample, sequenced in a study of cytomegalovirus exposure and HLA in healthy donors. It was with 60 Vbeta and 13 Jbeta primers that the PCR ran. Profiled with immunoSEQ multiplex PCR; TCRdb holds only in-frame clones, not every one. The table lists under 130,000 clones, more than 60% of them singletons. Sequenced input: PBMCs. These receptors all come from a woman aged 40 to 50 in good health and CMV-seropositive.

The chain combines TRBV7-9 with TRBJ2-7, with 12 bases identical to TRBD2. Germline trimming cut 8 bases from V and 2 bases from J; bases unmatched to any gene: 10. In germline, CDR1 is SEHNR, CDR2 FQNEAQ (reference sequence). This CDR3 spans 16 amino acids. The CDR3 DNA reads TGTGCCAGCTTAACTAGCGGGAGGTACCCCCCCTACGAGCAGTACTTC. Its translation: CASLTSGRYPPYEQYF. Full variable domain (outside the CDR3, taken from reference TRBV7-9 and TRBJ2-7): DTGVSQNPRHKITKRGQNVTFRCDPISEHNRLYWYRQTLGQGPEFLTYFQNEAQLEKSRLLSDRFSAERPKGSFSTLEIQRTEQGDSAMYLCASLTSGRYPPYEQYFGPGTRLTVT.

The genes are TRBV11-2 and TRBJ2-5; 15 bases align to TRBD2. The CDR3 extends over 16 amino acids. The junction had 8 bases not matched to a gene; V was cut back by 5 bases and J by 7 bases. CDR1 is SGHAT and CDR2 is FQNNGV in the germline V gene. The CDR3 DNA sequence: TGTGCCAGCAGCCGGACTAGCGGGAGGGCGGCGGGGACCCAGTACTTC. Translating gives CASSRTSGRAAGTQYF.

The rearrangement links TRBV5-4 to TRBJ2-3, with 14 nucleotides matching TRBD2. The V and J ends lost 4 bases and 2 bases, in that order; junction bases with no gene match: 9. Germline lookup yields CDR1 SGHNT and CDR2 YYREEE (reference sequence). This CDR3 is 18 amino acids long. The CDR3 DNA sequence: TGTGCCAGCAGCCTGGGGGGACTAGCGGGAGTCATCACAGATACGCAGTATTTT. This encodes CASSLGGLAGVITDTQYF.

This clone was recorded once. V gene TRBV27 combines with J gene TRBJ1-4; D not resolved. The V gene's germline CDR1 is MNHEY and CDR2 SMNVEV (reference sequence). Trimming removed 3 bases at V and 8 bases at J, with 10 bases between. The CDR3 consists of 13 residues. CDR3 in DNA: TGTGCCAGCAGTTTGTCAGTCTCGGAAAAACTGTTTTTT. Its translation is CASSLSVSEKLFF.

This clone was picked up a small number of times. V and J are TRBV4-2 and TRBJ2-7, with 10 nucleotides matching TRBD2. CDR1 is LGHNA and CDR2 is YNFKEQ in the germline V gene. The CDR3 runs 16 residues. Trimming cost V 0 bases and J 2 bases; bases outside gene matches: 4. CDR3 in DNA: TGTGCCAGCAGCCAAGATTACCTAGCGGGGGCCTACGAGCAGTACTTC. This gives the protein CASSQDYLAGAYEQYF.

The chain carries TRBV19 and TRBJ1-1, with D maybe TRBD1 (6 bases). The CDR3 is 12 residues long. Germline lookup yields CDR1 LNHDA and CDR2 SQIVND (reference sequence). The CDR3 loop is CAGQGPNTEAFF. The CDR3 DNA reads TGTGCTGGCCAGGGGCCGAACACTGAAGCTTTCTTT.

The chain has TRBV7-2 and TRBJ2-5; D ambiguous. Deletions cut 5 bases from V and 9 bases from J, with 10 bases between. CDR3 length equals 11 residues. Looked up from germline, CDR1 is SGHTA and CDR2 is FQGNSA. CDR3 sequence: CASSPSSPQYF. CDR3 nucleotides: TGTGCCAGCAGCCCCTCTAGTCCCCAGTACTTC.

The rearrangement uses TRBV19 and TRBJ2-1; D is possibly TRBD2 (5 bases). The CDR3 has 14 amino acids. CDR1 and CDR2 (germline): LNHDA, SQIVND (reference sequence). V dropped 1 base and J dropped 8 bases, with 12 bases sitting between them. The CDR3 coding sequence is TGTGCCAGTAGTATAGTGAACGGGGTGGATGAGCAGTTCTTC. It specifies CASSIVNGVDEQFF.

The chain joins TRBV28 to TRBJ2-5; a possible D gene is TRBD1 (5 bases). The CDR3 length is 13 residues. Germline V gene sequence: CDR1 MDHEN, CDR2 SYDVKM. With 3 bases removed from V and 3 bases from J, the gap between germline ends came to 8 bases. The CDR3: CASSLTEKETQYF. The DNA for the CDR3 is TGTGCCAGCAGTTTGACAGAGAAAGAGACCCAGTACTTC.

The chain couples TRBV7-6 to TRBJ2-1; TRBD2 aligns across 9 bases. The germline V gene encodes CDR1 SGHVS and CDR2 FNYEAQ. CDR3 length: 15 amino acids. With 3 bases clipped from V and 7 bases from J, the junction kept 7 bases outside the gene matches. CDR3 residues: CASSFSGRIGNEQFF. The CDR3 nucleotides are TGTGCCAGCAGCTTTAGCGGGAGAATCGGGAATGAGCAGTTCTTC.

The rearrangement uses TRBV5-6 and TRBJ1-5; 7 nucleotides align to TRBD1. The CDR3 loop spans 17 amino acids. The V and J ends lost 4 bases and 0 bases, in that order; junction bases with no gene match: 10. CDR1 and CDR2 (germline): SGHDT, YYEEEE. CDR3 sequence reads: CASSRTTGSNSNQPQHF. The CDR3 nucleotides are TGTGCCAGCAGCCGTACGACAGGGTCGAATAGCAATCAGCCCCAGCATTTT.

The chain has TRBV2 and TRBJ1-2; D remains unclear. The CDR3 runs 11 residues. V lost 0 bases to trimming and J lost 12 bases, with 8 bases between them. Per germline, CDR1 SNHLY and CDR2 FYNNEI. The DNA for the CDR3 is TGTGCCAGCAGTGAAGCGACTGTCGACACCTTC. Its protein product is CASSEATVDTF. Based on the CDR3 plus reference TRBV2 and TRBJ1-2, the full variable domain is EPEVTQTPSHQVTQMGQEVILRCVPISNHLYFYWYRQILGQKVEFLVSFYNNEISEKSEIFDDQFSVERPDGSNFTLKIRSTKLEDSAMYFCASSEATVDTFGSGTRLTVV.